These 18 T cell receptor beta chains came from one sample sequenced in a study of blood T cell repertoires in COVID-19. Here immunoSEQ multiplex PCR was the method, and the copy in TCRdb shows in-frame clones only, minus some. This repertoire shows approximately 170,000 clones, more than 80% found once; its top ten account for under 2%. The sample consisted of peripheral blood. The receptors derive from a woman between 55 and 75 years old with COVID-19, enrolled during active disease.

The chain uses TRBV9 and TRBJ1-1, with 9 bases identical to TRBD1. After removal of 3 bases from V and 5 bases from J, the junction contained 8 bases not matched to a gene. Germline values: CDR1 SGDLS, CDR2 YYNGEE. This CDR3 spans 15 amino acids. CDR3 sequence reads: CASSDYRGLRTEAFF. The CDR3, as DNA: TGTGCCAGCAGCGATTACAGGGGGCTGAGGACTGAAGCTTTCTTT.

The chain joins TRBV6-1 to TRBJ1-2; D gene uncertain. CDR1 MNHNS and CDR2 SASEGT come from the germline V gene. V lost 3 bases, J lost 2 bases, and 10 bases lay in between. The CDR3 consists of 14 residues. The CDR3, as DNA: TGTGCCAGCAGTGAGGAGAGTGCAAACTATGGCTACACCTTC. Protein sequence: CASSEESANYGYTF.

Here the CDR3 DNA reads TGTGCCAGCAGCGTAACACCCAGCTCTGGAAACACCATATATTTT. As protein: CASSVTPSSGNTIYF. This sequence joins TRBV9 and TRBJ1-3, with D hard to call. Germline CDR1 and CDR2: SGDLS and YYNGEE. Trimming removed 1 base at V and 0 bases at J, with 8 bases between. The CDR3 is made up of 15 amino acids.

This rearrangement joins TRBV6-5 to TRBJ1-2; D not certain. The ends were cut back, 7 bases at V and 0 bases at J, with 12 bases in the middle. The CDR3 runs 14 residues. Germline V gene sequence: CDR1 MNHEY, CDR2 SVGAGI. In DNA, the CDR3 is TGTGCCAGCATTGGGCCTTACCCTAACTATGGCTACACCTTC. Amino acids: CASIGPYPNYGYTF.

V is TRBV18 and J is TRBJ1-3, with D perhaps matching TRBD1 (5 bases). The germline V gene has CDR1 KGHSH and CDR2 LQKENI. With 7 bases removed from V and 4 bases from J, the gap between germline ends came to 14 bases. The CDR3 is made up of 14 amino acids. Here the CDR3 DNA reads TGTGCCAGCTTTATCAGGGATTCCGGAAACACCATATATTTT. Amino acid sequence: CASFIRDSGNTIYF.

This chain connects TRBV15 to TRBJ1-1; 8 positions agree with TRBD1. This CDR3 has 13 residues. Germline CDR1 LNHNV, CDR2 YYDKDF (reference sequence). The trim removed 3 bases at V and 10 bases at J, leaving 7 bases unmatched. The CDR3 sequence: CATSRNAGQAAFF. CDR3 DNA sequence: TGTGCCACCAGCAGGAATGCGGGACAGGCAGCTTTCTTT.

J is TRBJ1-3 and V is TRBV20-1, with D possibly TRBD1 on 5 matching bases. Germline CDR1 is DFQATT and CDR2 is SNEGSKA (reference sequence). The CDR3 has 19 amino acids. V lost 3 bases and J lost 2, with 26 bases in between. The CDR3: CSASSPGADRRGAGNTIYF. CDR3 coding DNA: TGCAGTGCTAGTTCGCCGGGAGCCGATCGTAGGGGCGCTGGAAACACCATATATTTT.

This sequence joins TRBV3-1 (or the pseudogene TRBV3-2) and TRBJ1-5; 10 bases line up with TRBD1. J was trimmed by 4 bases and V by 3 bases; bases with no gene match: 6. This CDR3 spans 16 amino acids. Germline V gene lookup returns CDR1 LGHDT and CDR2 YNNKEL (reference sequence). This CDR3 is CASSHGTGVGNQPQHF. In DNA form, the CDR3 reads TGTGCCAGCAGCCACGGGACAGGGGTCGGGAATCAGCCCCAGCATTTT.

V usage is TRBV5-8 and J usage is TRBJ1-3, with D tentatively TRBD1 (5 bases). V lost 0 bases to trimming and J lost 3 bases, with 10 bases between them. Germline values: CDR1 SGHTS, CDR2 YDEGEE. The CDR3 is 15 residues long. In DNA, the CDR3 is TGTGCCAGCAGCTTGGAGGGGCTGGGTGGAAACACCATATATTTT. Translation gives CASSLEGLGGNTIYF. Using reference TRBV5-8 and TRBJ1-3 for the parts outside the CDR3, the full variable domain is EAGVTQSPTHLIKTRGQQATLRCSPISGHTSVYWYQQALGLGLQFLLWYDEGEERNRGNFPPRFSGRQFPNYSSELNVNALELEDSALYLCASSLEGLGGNTIYFGEGSWLTVV.

This chain connects TRBV5-8 to TRBJ2-7, with TRBD1 matching 9 bases. With 0 bases clipped from V and 1 base from J, the junction kept 5 bases outside the gene matches. CDR1 is SGHTS and CDR2 is YDEGEE in the germline V gene. This CDR3 contains 16 residues. This CDR3 is CASSLAPQGASYEQYF. CDR3 DNA sequence: TGTGCCAGCAGCTTGGCCCCACAGGGGGCTTCCTACGAGCAGTACTTC.

The rearrangement uses TRBV23-1 and TRBJ1-3; D remains ambiguous. TRBV23-1 falls under the ORF class, with uncertain function. Trimming cost V 4 bases and J 3 bases, with 16 bases left between them. The CDR3 spans 16 residues. CDR3 residues: CASSRGSVCLGNTIYF. The CDR3 nucleotides are TGCGCCAGCAGTCGAGGCTCGGTCTGCCTTGGAAACACCATATATTTT.

The chain carries TRBV5-6 and TRBJ2-2; the match to TRBD2 covers 14 bases. Germline V CDR1 and CDR2: SGHDT, YYEEEE. The V segment lost 4 bases and the J segment 1 base; nucleotides outside the gene matches: 6. The CDR3 contains 18 residues. The CDR3 coding sequence is TGTGCCAGCAGCCCACCGGGACTAGCGGGGGTGAACACCGGGGAGCTGTTTTTT. This encodes CASSPPGLAGVNTGELFF.

The chain links TRBV19 to TRBJ1-1, with a weak D call TRBD1 (5 bases). There are 11 residues in the CDR3. V lost 5 bases, J lost 13 bases, and 14 bases lay in between. The germline CDR1 and CDR2 sequences are LNHDA and SQIVND (reference sequence). DNA for the CDR3: TGTGCCAGTAGTGCGGGGGACGTCGGTTTCTTT. This translates into CASSAGDVGFF.

The V call is TRBV6-2 or TRBV6-3, the J call TRBJ1-6, with a possible D match to TRBD1 (5 bases). Trimming removed 6 bases at V and 9 bases at J, with 15 bases between. The CDR3 covers 14 residues. CDR1 is MNHEY, CDR2 SVGEGT, per germline. The DNA of the CDR3 is TGTGCCAGCAGCACCCAGGGAATAGGTTCACCCCTCCACTTT. The encoded protein is CASSTQGIGSPLHF.

The chain combines TRBV6-5 with TRBJ2-1; 8 nucleotides align to TRBD1. The CDR3 has 13 amino acids. Trimming removed 10 bases from V and 4 bases from J; junction bases left unmatched: 6. Germline V gives CDR1 MNHEY, CDR2 SVGAGI. The CDR3 loop reads CATGQGLYNEQFF. CDR3 bases: TGTGCCACCGGACAGGGCCTTTACAATGAGCAGTTCTTC.

In its sample, this clone was seen once. V is TRBV7-2 and J is TRBJ1-4; possible D gene TRBD1, 6 bases. The CDR3 loop spans 15 amino acids. CDR1 is SGHTA and CDR2 is FQGNSA in the germline V gene. V shed 6 bases and J shed 0 bases, with 11 bases lying between them. The CDR3 DNA reads TGTGCCAGCAGGCGGACAGTTGCAACTAATGAAAAACTGTTTTTT. It is translated as CASRRTVATNEKLFF.

The rearrangement uses TRBV5-1 and TRBJ2-2; D unclear. With 0 bases removed from V and 1 base from J, the gap between germline ends came to 7 bases. Germline assignment: CDR1 SGHRS and CDR2 YFSETQ. The CDR3 has 15 amino acids. CDR3 in amino acids: CASSLDSKNTGELFF. The CDR3, as DNA: TGCGCCAGCAGCTTGGATAGCAAGAACACCGGGGAGCTGTTTTTT.

This clone has just a few counts. This chain joins TRBV25-1 and TRBJ1-5; D is perhaps TRBD1 (5 bases). CDR1 is MGHDK, CDR2 SYGVNS, per germline. The CDR3 extends over 15 amino acids. V gave up 1 base and J gave up 4 bases, with 11 bases separating them. Written as DNA, the CDR3 is TGTGCCAGCAGTGAATCGGCAGGGACTAATCAGCCCCAGCATTTT. It encodes CASSESAGTNQPQHF.